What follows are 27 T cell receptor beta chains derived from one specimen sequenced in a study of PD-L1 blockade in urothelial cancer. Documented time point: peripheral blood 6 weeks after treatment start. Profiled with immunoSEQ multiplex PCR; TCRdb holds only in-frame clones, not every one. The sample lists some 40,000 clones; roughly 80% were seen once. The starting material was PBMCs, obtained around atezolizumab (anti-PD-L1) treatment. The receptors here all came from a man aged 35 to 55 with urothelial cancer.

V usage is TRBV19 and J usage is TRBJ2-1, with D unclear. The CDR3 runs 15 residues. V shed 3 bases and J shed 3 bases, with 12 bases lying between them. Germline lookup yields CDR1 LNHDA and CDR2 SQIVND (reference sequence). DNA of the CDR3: TGTGCCAGTAGTATCTCCGACTTGCTCTACAATGAGCAGTTCTTC. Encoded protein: CASSISDLLYNEQFF.

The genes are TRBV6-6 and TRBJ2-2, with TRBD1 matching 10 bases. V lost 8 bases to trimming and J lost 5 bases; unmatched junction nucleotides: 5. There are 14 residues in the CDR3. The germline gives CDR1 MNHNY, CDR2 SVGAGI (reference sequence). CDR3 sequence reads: CASGGQGETGELFF. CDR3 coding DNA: TGTGCCAGCGGTGGACAGGGGGAAACCGGGGAGCTGTTTTTT.

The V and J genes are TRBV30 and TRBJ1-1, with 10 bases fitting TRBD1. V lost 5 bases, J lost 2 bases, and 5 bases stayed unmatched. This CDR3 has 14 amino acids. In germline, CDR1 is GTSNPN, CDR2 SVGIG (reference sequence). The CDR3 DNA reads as TGTGCCTGGTGCCGGGACAGGGGAAACACTGAAGCTTTCTTT. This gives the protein CAWCRDRGNTEAFF.

CDR3 sequence reads: CASSAPRGTGELFF. CDR3 DNA sequence: TGCGCCAGCAGCGCCCCCAGGGGGACCGGGGAGCTGTTTTTT. This chain links TRBV5-1 with TRBJ2-2; 7 bases align to TRBD1. Germline V lookup: CDR1 SGHRS, CDR2 YFSETQ. With V trimmed by 4 bases and J by 5 bases, 5 bases remained unmatched. The CDR3 runs 14 residues. Combining the CDR3 with reference TRBV5-1 and TRBJ2-2 gives the whole variable domain KAGVTQTPRYLIKTRGQQVTLSCSPISGHRSVSWYQQTPGQGLQFLFEYFSETQRNKGNFPGRFSGRQFSNSRSEMNVSTLELGDSALYLCASSAPRGTGELFFGEGSRLTVL.

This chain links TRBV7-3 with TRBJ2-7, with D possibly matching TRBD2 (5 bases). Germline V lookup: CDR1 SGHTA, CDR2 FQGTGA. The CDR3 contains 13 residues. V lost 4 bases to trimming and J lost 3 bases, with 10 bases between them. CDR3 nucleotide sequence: TGTGCCAGCAGCTACGGCGGGCACTACGAGCAGTACTTC. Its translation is CASSYGGHYEQYF.

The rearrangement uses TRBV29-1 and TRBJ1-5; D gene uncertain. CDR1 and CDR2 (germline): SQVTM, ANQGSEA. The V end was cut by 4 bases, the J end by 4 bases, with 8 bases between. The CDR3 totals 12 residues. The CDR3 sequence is CSVVIQNQPQHF. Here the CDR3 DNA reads TGCAGCGTTGTAATACAGAATCAGCCCCAGCATTTT.

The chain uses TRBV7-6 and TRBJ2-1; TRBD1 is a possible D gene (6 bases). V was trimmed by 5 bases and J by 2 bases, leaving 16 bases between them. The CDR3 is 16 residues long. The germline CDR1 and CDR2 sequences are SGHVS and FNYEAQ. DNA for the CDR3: TGTGCCAGCAGCACAGGGCTATCGTCCCCCTACAATGAGCAGTTCTTC. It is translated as CASSTGLSSPYNEQFF.

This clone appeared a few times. The CDR3 DNA reads TGTGCCAGCAGCTTAGGACAGGGAGGATGGAACACTGAAGCTTTCTTT. The encoded protein is CASSLGQGGWNTEAFF. V usage is TRBV7-3 and J usage is TRBJ1-1, with 8 bases matching TRBD1. The V gene end was trimmed by 2 bases and the J gene end by 1 base; junction bases not matched to a gene: 6. Germline CDR1 SGHTA, CDR2 FQGTGA. This CDR3 contains 16 residues.

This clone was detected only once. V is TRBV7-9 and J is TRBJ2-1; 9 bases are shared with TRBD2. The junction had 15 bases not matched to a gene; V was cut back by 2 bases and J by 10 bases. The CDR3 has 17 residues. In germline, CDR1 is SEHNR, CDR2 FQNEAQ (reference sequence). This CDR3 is CASSLIRSWREGREQFF. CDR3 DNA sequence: TGTGCCAGCAGCTTAATAAGGAGCTGGCGGGAGGGCCGCGAGCAGTTCTTC.

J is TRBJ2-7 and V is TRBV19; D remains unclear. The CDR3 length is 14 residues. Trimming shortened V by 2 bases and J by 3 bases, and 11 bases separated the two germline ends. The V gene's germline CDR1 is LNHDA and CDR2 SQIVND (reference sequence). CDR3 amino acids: CASSIPGPRYEQYF. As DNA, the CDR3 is TGTGCCAGTAGTATACCGGGTCCCCGCTACGAGCAGTACTTC.

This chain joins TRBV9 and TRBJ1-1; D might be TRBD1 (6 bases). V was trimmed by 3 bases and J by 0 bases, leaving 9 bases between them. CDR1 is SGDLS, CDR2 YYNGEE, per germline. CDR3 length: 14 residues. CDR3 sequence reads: CASSARTVNTEAFF. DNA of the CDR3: TGTGCCAGCAGCGCCAGGACAGTGAACACTGAAGCTTTCTTT.

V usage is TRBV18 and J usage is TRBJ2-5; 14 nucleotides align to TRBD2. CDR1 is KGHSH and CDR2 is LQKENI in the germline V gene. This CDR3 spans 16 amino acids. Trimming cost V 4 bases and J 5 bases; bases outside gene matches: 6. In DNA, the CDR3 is TGTGCCAGCTCACTCAACAGACTAGCGGGAGGGGAGACCCAGTACTTC. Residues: CASSLNRLAGGETQYF.

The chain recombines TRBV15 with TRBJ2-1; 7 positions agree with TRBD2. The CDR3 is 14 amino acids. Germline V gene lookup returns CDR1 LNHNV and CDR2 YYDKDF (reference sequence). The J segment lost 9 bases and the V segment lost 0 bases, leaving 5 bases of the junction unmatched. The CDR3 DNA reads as TGTGCCACCAGCAGAGATCGGGGGGAGGGTGAGCAGTTCTTC. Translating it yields CATSRDRGEGEQFF.

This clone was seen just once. The CDR3 region is CSVDGGVASYEQYF. The CDR3 DNA reads TGCAGCGTTGACGGGGGAGTGGCGTCCTACGAGCAGTACTTC. This sequence joins TRBV29-1 and TRBJ2-7, with a possible D match to TRBD2 (6 bases). Germline V gives CDR1 SQVTM, CDR2 ANQGSEA. Trimming cost V 3 bases and J 1 base, with 13 bases left between them. This CDR3 is built from 14 residues.

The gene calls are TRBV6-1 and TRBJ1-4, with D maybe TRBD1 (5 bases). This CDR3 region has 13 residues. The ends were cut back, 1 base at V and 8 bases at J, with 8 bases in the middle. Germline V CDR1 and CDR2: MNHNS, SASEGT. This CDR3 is CASSEEGWEKLFF. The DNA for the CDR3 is TGTGCCAGCAGTGAAGAGGGGTGGGAAAAACTGTTTTTT.

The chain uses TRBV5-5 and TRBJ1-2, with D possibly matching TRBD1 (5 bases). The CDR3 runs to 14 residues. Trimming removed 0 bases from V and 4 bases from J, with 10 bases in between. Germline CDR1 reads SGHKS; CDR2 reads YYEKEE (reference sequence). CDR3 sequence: CASSLERGVYGYTF. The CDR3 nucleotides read TGTGCCAGCAGCTTGGAACGGGGGGTCTATGGCTACACCTTC.

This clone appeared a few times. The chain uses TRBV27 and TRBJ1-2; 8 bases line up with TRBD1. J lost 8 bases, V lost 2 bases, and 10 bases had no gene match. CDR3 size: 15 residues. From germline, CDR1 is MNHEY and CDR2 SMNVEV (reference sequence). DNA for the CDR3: TGTGCCAGCAGTTTAACTATGTCAGGGGGCAACGGCTACACCTTC. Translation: CASSLTMSGGNGYTF.

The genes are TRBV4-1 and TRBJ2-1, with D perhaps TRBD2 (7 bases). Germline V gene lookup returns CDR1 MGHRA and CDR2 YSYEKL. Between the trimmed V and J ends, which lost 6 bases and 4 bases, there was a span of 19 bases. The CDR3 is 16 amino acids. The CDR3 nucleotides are TGCGCCAGCAGGGGGGCTAGCGGTAGTGGGTACAATGAGCAGTTCTTC. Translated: CASRGASGSGYNEQFF.

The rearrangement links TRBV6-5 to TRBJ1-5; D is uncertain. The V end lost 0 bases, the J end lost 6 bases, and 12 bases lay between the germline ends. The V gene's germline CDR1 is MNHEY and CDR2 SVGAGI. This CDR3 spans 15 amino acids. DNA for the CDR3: TGTGCCAGCAGTTACTCTCGATCTGGAGTTCAGCCCCAGCATTTT. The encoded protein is CASSYSRSGVQPQHF.

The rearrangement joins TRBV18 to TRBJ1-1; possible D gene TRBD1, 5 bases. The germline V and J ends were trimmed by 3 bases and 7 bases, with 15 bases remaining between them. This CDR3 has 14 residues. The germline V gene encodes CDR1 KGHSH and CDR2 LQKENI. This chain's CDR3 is CASSPSGGVSEAFF. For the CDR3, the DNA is TGTGCCAGCTCACCCTCCGGGGGGGTGAGTGAAGCTTTCTTT.

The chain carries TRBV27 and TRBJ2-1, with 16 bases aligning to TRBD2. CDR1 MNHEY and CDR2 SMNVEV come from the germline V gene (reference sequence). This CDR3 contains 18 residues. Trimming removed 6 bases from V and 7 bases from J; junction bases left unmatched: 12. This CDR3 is CASRRGTSGRAVHNEQFF. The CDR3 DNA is TGTGCCAGCAGGCGCGGGACTAGCGGGAGGGCCGTGCATAATGAGCAGTTCTTC.

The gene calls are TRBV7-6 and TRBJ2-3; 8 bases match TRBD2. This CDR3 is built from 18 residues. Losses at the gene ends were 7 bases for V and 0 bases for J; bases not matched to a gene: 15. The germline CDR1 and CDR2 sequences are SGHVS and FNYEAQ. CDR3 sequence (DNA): TGTGCCAGCACCCTCGGAACTAGCGGTACTTCTAGCACAGATACGCAGTATTTT. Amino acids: CASTLGTSGTSSTDTQYF.

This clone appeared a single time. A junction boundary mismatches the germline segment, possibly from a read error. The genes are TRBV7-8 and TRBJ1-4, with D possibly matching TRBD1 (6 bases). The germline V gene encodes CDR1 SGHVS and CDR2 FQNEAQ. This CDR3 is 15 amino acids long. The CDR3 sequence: CASSEHRATNEKLFF. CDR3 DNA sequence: TGTGCCAGCAGCGAACACAGGGCAACCAATGAAAAACTGTTTTTT.

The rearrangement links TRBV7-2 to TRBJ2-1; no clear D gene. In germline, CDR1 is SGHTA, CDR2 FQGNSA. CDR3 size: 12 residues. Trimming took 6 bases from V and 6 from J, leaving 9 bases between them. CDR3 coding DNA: TGTGCCAGCAGTTTGCGGTCCAATGAGCAGTTCTTC. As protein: CASSLRSNEQFF.

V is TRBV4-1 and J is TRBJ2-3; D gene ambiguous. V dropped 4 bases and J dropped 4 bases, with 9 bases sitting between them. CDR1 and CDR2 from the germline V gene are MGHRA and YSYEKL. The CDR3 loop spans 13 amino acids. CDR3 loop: CASSRSPADTQYF. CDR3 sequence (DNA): TGCGCCAGCAGCCGAAGCCCGGCAGATACGCAGTATTTT.

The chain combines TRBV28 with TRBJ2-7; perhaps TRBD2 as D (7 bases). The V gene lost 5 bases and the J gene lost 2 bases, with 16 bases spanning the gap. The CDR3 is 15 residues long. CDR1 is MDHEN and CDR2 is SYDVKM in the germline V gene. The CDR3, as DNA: TGTGCCAGCAGTACGTTGAGCGGGGACACCTACGAGCAGTACTTC. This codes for CASSTLSGDTYEQYF.

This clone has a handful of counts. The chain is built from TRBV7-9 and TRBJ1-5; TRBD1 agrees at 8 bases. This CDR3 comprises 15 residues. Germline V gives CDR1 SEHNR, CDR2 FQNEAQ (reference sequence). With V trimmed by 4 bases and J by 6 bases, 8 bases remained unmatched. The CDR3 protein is CASSYGQGGVQPQHF. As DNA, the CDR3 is TGTGCCAGCAGCTATGGACAGGGAGGAGTTCAGCCCCAGCATTTT.